A single sample is the source of the 25 T cell receptor beta chains below, sequenced in a study of T cell responses to AZD1222 COVID-19 vaccine. TCRdb's copy holds only in-frame clones and misses some; the assay was immunoSEQ multiplex PCR. The top ten hold 1.2% of the sample, which has around 100,000 clones, more than 85% seen once. Specimen: peripheral blood, collected on day 0 of AZD1222 vaccination. The receptors were sampled from an adult in good health.

The chain carries TRBV28 and TRBJ2-2; no reliable D call. Germline-derived CDR1 and CDR2 are MDHEN and SYDVKM. This CDR3 comprises 14 residues. The V end lost 4 bases, the J end lost 4 bases, and 10 bases lay between the germline ends. The CDR3 here is CASSSLPPTGELFF. CDR3 nucleotides: TGTGCCAGCAGTTCCCTTCCCCCCACCGGGGAGCTGTTTTTT.

This clone was detected only once. The rearrangement joins TRBV28 to TRBJ2-1, with 7 bases aligning to TRBD1. V dropped 10 bases and J dropped 7; count of bases not matched to a gene: 16. Germline V gene sequence: CDR1 MDHEN, CDR2 SYDVKM. The CDR3 contains 15 residues. The chain's CDR3 is CATHSPPLRGNEQFF. CDR3 DNA: TGTGCCACCCACTCCCCACCACTCAGGGGGAATGAGCAGTTCTTC.

The rearrangement uses TRBV30 and TRBJ2-3; no clear D gene. The CDR3 is 14 residues long. The germline CDR1 and CDR2 sequences are GTSNPN and SVGIG (reference sequence). The V gene lost 0 bases and the J gene lost 2 bases, with 9 bases spanning the gap. The DNA for the CDR3 is TGTGCCTGGAGTGTTGGCAGTTCCACAGATACGCAGTATTTT. This translates into CAWSVGSSTDTQYF.

The chain has TRBV25-1 and TRBJ1-1; D unclear. Germline V CDR1 and CDR2: MGHDK, SYGVNS. The ends were cut back, 4 bases at V and 6 bases at J, with 12 bases in the middle. The CDR3 extends over 13 amino acids. In DNA form, the CDR3 reads TGTGCCAGCAGTGGATACGAGGGCCCTGAAGCTTTCTTT. It encodes CASSGYEGPEAFF.

CDR3 nucleotides: TGTGCCAGCTCATTATCGGTGGAACAAGAGACCCAGTACTTC. This gives the protein CASSLSVEQETQYF. The V and J genes are TRBV18 and TRBJ2-5; D gene uncertain. Deletions cut 5 bases from V and 2 bases from J, with 12 bases between. CDR3 length equals 14 residues. The germline CDR1 and CDR2 sequences are KGHSH and LQKENI.

This clone occurred once. V and J are TRBV6-2 or TRBV6-3 and TRBJ1-1; 7 bases match TRBD1. V dropped 6 bases and J dropped 5; count of bases not matched to a gene: 6. CDR1 MNHEY and CDR2 SVGEGT come from the germline V gene. This CDR3 has 13 residues. The CDR3 here is CASSDRVWTEAFF. DNA for the CDR3: TGTGCCAGCAGCGACAGGGTGTGGACTGAAGCTTTCTTT.

This chain connects TRBV5-1 to TRBJ2-2; 8 nucleotides align to TRBD1. The CDR3 extends over 15 amino acids. With 2 bases clipped from V and 6 bases from J, the junction kept 6 bases outside the gene matches. Germline V gene lookup returns CDR1 SGHRS and CDR2 YFSETQ. In DNA, the CDR3 is TGCGCCAGCAGCTTTGGACAGGGCGATGCCGGGGAGCTGTTTTTT. Its protein is CASSFGQGDAGELFF. The variable domain in full, with the rest retrieved from reference TRBV5-1 and TRBJ2-2, is KAGVTQTPRYLIKTRGQQVTLSCSPISGHRSVSWYQQTPGQGLQFLFEYFSETQRNKGNFPGRFSGRQFSNSRSEMNVSTLELGDSALYLCASSFGQGDAGELFFGEGSRLTVL.

V is TRBV6-5 and J is TRBJ2-1, with D hard to call. With 2 bases removed from V and 7 bases from J, the gap between germline ends came to 12 bases. The germline gives CDR1 MNHEY, CDR2 SVGAGI. The CDR3 sequence is 14 residues long. CDR3 amino acids: CASSYNLGNNEQFF. CDR3 DNA sequence: TGTGCCAGCAGTTACAACCTCGGTAATAATGAGCAGTTCTTC.

This clone was seen a few times. The gene calls are TRBV24-1 and TRBJ2-1, with D possibly TRBD1 on 6 matching bases. The CDR3 consists of 14 residues. Trimming removed 5 bases from V and 6 bases from J, with 13 bases in between. Germline CDR1 is KGHDR and CDR2 is SFDVKD. CDR3 protein: CATSGQGIVNEQFF. As DNA, the CDR3 is TGTGCCACCAGTGGGCAGGGGATAGTCAATGAGCAGTTCTTC.

The chain carries TRBV6-5 and TRBJ1-5; 7 bases align to TRBD1. This CDR3 is built from 15 residues. The ends lost 6 bases at V and 0 bases at J; junction bases unmatched: 5. The germline V gene encodes CDR1 MNHEY and CDR2 SVGAGI. In DNA, the CDR3 is TGTGCCAGCAGGAGGGGGCGAAATAGCAATCAGCCCCAGCATTTT. This codes for CASRRGRNSNQPQHF.

The J gene is TRBJ1-1, the V gene TRBV19; D perhaps matches TRBD1 (5 bases). V lost 1 base and J lost 0, with 15 bases in between. The germline V gene encodes CDR1 LNHDA and CDR2 SQIVND (reference sequence). The length of the CDR3 is 17 residues. CDR3 nucleotide sequence: TGTGCCAGTAGTATAGCTGGGTTGGGCAGGGTGAACACTGAAGCTTTCTTT. Translated, it gives CASSIAGLGRVNTEAFF. Filled out from reference TRBV19 and TRBJ1-1, the complete variable domain reads DGGITQSPKYLFRKEGQNVTLSCEQNLNHDAMYWYRQDPGQGLRLIYYSQIVNDFQKGDIAEGYSVSREKKESFPLTVTSAQKNPTAFYLCASSIAGLGRVNTEAFFGQGTRLTVV.

The chain couples TRBV2 to TRBJ1-4; D not resolved. There are 12 residues in the CDR3. Germline V gives CDR1 SNHLY, CDR2 FYNNEI. V dropped 7 bases and J dropped 4 bases, with 7 bases sitting between them. DNA for the CDR3: TGTGCCAGCACCCGGGTTAATGAAAAACTGTTTTTT. Its translation is CASTRVNEKLFF.

The V and J genes are TRBV6-6 and TRBJ2-5; 7 bases align to TRBD2. V gave up 1 base and J gave up 4 bases; unmatched junction bases: 3. Per the germline V gene, CDR1 is MNHNY and CDR2 is SVGAGI (reference sequence). The CDR3 is 14 amino acids. The CDR3 DNA reads TGTGCCAGCAGTTACTTGACGGGGGGAGAGACCCAGTACTTC. This gives the protein CASSYLTGGETQYF.

This chain links TRBV7-9 with TRBJ2-2; TRBD2 matches at 8 bases. Germline trimming cut 5 bases from V and 0 bases from J; bases unmatched to any gene: 2. Germline CDR1 reads SEHNR; CDR2 reads FQNEAQ (reference sequence). This CDR3 comprises 15 residues. CDR3 in amino acids: CASSRTSPNTGELFF. For the CDR3, the DNA is TGTGCCAGCAGCCGGACTAGCCCGAACACCGGGGAGCTGTTTTTT.

The chain combines TRBV5-1 with TRBJ1-1; 7 bases fit TRBD1. The CDR3 consists of 14 residues. Per germline, CDR1 SGHRS and CDR2 YFSETQ. The ends lost 2 bases at V and 6 bases at J; junction bases unmatched: 7. The CDR3 reads CASSFKGAFSEAFF. CDR3 nucleotide sequence: TGCGCCAGCAGCTTTAAGGGGGCGTTTTCTGAAGCTTTCTTT.

This clone was picked up one time. The V call is TRBV5-5, the J call TRBJ2-7; D may be TRBD1 or TRBD2 (5 bases each). Germline CDR1 is SGHKS and CDR2 is YYEKEE (reference sequence). V dropped 3 bases and J dropped 1 base, with 14 bases sitting between them. The CDR3 has 15 residues. The DNA for the CDR3 is TGTGCCAGCAGCTCCCAACCGGGACCTTCCTACGAGCAGTACTTC. Protein: CASSSQPGPSYEQYF.

The chain carries TRBV7-2 and TRBJ1-6; tentatively, D is TRBD1 (6 bases). The V gene lost 6 bases and the J gene lost 7 bases, with 19 bases spanning the gap. In germline, CDR1 is SGHTA, CDR2 FQGNSA. The CDR3 extends over 16 amino acids. In DNA, the CDR3 is TGTGCCAGCAGTCCCCGGGGGGGCAGGGCAAATTCACCCCTCCACTTT. Translated: CASSPRGGRANSPLHF.

This clone was found once. The chain links TRBV28 to TRBJ1-4; 7 nucleotides align to TRBD1. CDR3 length: 11 residues. Trimming removed 3 bases from V and 13 bases from J; junction bases left unmatched: 2. Germline V gives CDR1 MDHEN, CDR2 SYDVKM. The CDR3 nucleotides are TGTGCCAGCAGTTTCGCAGGGGGACTGTTTTTT. Its protein product is CASSFAGGLFF.

CDR3 region: CAWSVRLIRAEQYF. CDR3 DNA sequence: TGTGCCTGGAGTGTACGGTTAATTAGGGCAGAGCAGTACTTC. This sequence joins TRBV30 and TRBJ2-7; D gene ambiguous. The germline CDR1 and CDR2 sequences are GTSNPN and SVGIG (reference sequence). Trimming stripped 0 bases from V and 7 bases from J, with 16 bases between. The CDR3 contains 14 residues.

The table lists this clone with a few counts. The chain recombines TRBV6-2 or TRBV6-3 with TRBJ1-2; weak D call: TRBD1 (6 bases). V gave up 1 base and J gave up 5 bases, with 17 bases separating them. The CDR3 contains 16 residues. CDR1 MNHEY and CDR2 SVGEGT come from the germline V gene. The CDR3 spells CASSYFGQSLAYGYTF. The CDR3 DNA reads as TGTGCCAGCAGTTACTTTGGACAGTCGTTGGCATATGGCTACACCTTC.

The V and J genes are TRBV4-2 and TRBJ1-6; the D gene is possibly TRBD1 (5 bases). Trimming left V 0 bases short and J 0 bases short, with 12 bases between. CDR1 LGHNA and CDR2 YNFKEQ come from the germline V gene. The CDR3 runs to 18 residues. The CDR3 reads CASSQDLGGSSYNSPLHF. In DNA form, the CDR3 reads TGTGCCAGCAGCCAAGATCTCGGGGGGAGCTCCTATAATTCACCCCTCCACTTT.

This chain uses TRBV7-3 with TRBJ2-2; 7 bases line up with TRBD1. Trimming removed 4 bases from V and 7 bases from J; junction bases left unmatched: 9. The CDR3 totals 15 residues. The V gene's germline CDR1 is SGHTA and CDR2 FQGTGA. The CDR3 coding sequence is TGTGCCAGCAGCTCGACAGGGTTGACGGGCGGGGAGCTGTTTTTT. The encoded protein is CASSSTGLTGGELFF.

The chain carries TRBV11-2 and TRBJ1-4, with 7 positions matching TRBD1. The CDR3 contains 15 residues. CDR1 and CDR2 from the germline V gene are SGHAT and FQNNGV. J was trimmed by 3 bases and V by 2 bases; bases with no gene match: 3. The CDR3 region has the DNA TGTGCCAGCAGCTTAAGGGGGCCATCTAATGAAAAACTGTTTTTT. As protein: CASSLRGPSNEKLFF.

V usage is TRBV30 and J usage is TRBJ2-2, with a tentative D call TRBD2 (6 bases). From germline, CDR1 is GTSNPN and CDR2 SVGIG (reference sequence). V lost 1 base and J 1 base, leaving 28 bases between the germline ends. The CDR3 sequence is 21 residues long. This chain's CDR3 is CAWSGSPLQWGGGLNTGELFF. CDR3 sequence (DNA): TGTGCCTGGAGTGGATCCCCCCTCCAGTGGGGAGGCGGGTTGAACACCGGGGAGCTGTTTTTT.

The chain combines TRBV10-3 with TRBJ1-2; TRBD1 agrees at 8 bases. CDR3 length: 15 residues. V lost 1 base, J lost 8 bases, and 9 bases stayed unmatched. Germline V gene lookup returns CDR1 ENHRY and CDR2 SYGVKD. The CDR3: CAISEFSGQERGYTF. The CDR3 DNA sequence: TGTGCCATCAGTGAGTTCTCGGGACAGGAGAGGGGCTACACCTTC.